A selection of T cell receptor beta chains follows, all from one sample in a study of blood T cells in healthy people across ages. MiXCR, applied by TCRdb to the 5' RACE reads, yields one record per CDR3 protein. Of about 1,400,000 distinct CDR3 sequences in the sample, 42% were seen once. Sequencing was performed on blood. The receptor source for this set is a woman under 30 in good health. Both conserved end residues are part of each CDR3. The D gene is left open where the match is weak. Size tells how often a clone was seen (once, few, many) or the class of an expanded clone, and some rows leave it out.

size	J	V	D	CDR3	DNA
.	TRBJ2-4	TRBV20-1	TRBD1	CSADRGGNIQYF	TGCAGTGCTGACAGGGGGGGAAACATTCAGTACTTC
.	TRBJ2-3	TRBV7-9	.	CASSFYRELGTDTQYF	TGTGCCAGCAGCTTCTACAGGGAGTTGGGTACAGATACGCAGTATTTT
.	TRBJ1-6	TRBV21-1	.	CASSKSRDNSPLHF	TGTGCCAGCAGCAAATCCCGGGATAATTCACCCCTCCACTTT
few	TRBJ2-1	TRBV5-1	TRBD2	CASSWGLAGVSYNEQFF	TGCGCCAGCAGCTGGGGACTAGCGGGAGTTTCCTACAATGAGCAGTTCTTC
.	TRBJ2-1	TRBV20-1	TRBD1	CSARDLGTERDEQFF	TGCAGTGCTAGAGATCTAGGGACAGAGAGGGATGAGCAGTTCTTC
many	TRBJ2-3	TRBV29-1	.	CSVGPRREPPDTQYF	TGCAGCGTTGGCCCACGGAGGGAGCCGCCAGATACGCAGTATTTT
.	TRBJ1-2	TRBV20-1	TRBD1	CSASTGPYYGYTF	TGCAGTGCCTCGACAGGGCCCTACTATGGCTACACCTTC
.	TRBJ1-2	TRBV6-6	.	CASSYSAGENGYTF	TGTGCCAGCAGTTACTCAGCAGGGGAAAATGGCTACACCTTC
.	TRBJ1-2	TRBV7-2	TRBD1	CASSYSPGTGAHGYTF	TGTGCCAGCAGCTACTCACCGGGGACAGGAGCCCATGGCTACACCTTC
few	TRBJ2-7	TRBV6-6	.	CASSLDGDTLYEQYF	TGTGCCAGCAGCCTGGATGGGGACACACTCTACGAGCAGTACTTC
few	TRBJ2-1	TRBV7-7	TRBD1	CASSVGQGASNEQFF	TGTGCTAGCAGCGTGGGACAGGGGGCGTCCAATGAGCAGTTCTTC
.	TRBJ2-3	TRBV4-2	.	CASSQVVGARDTQYF	TGTGCCAGCAGCCAAGTCGTAGGGGCGCGAGATACGCAGTATTTT
once	TRBJ2-1	TRBV5-1	TRBD2	CASSPTSGGVDEQFF	TGCGCCAGCAGCCCGACTAGCGGGGGGGTGGATGAGCAGTTCTTC
few	TRBJ2-1	TRBV20-1	.	CSHPSDSQQFF	TGCAGTCATCCCTCGGACTCTCAGCAGTTCTTC
.	TRBJ1-5	TRBV2	.	CASSKRAGSNQPQHF	TGTGCCAGCAGTAAAAGAGCGGGTAGCAATCAGCCCCAGCATTTT
.	TRBJ1-1	TRBV2	.	CASSPGPENTEAFF	TGTGCCAGCAGCCCCGGGCCGGAGAACACTGAAGCTTTCTTT
.	TRBJ1-1	TRBV7-9	.	CASSLSQGKGMNTEAFF	TGTGCCAGCAGCTTAAGCCAGGGGAAGGGGATGAACACTGAAGCTTTCTTT
.	TRBJ2-1	TRBV2	.	CAASRGVSYNEQFF	TGTGCCGCCTCCAGAGGGGTCTCCTACAATGAGCAGTTCTTC
.	TRBJ2-1	TRBV11-3	.	CASSLSRLDNNEQFF	TGTGCCAGCAGCCTTTCACGACTGGATAACAATGAGCAGTTCTTC
.	TRBJ2-1	TRBV7-2	.	CASSRPLGGTNEQFF	TGTGCCAGCAGCCGTCCTCTAGGGGGAACCAATGAGCAGTTCTTC
.	TRBJ1-1	TRBV14	.	CASSQVTEAFF	TGTGCCAGCAGCCAGGTTACGGAAGCTTTCTTT
.	TRBJ2-1	TRBV18	.	CASSPSSRDDEQFF	TGTGCCAGCTCACCCTCGTCCCGGGACGATGAGCAGTTCTTC
.	TRBJ2-3	TRBV20-1	.	CSARGSGTDTRYF	TGCAGTGCTAGAGGCTCGGGCACAGATACGCGGTATTTT
.	TRBJ2-7	TRBV7-6	TRBD2	CASSLGTSGASSYNEQYF	TGTGCCAGCAGCTTAGGAACTAGCGGGGCCTCCTCCTACAATGAGCAGTACTTC
few	TRBJ1-1	TRBV9	.	CASSVVGQNTEAFF	TGTGCCAGCAGCGTAGTAGGGCAGAACACTGAAGCTTTCTTT
.	TRBJ2-7	TRBV29-1	TRBD1	CSVEDLQGINEQYF	TGCAGCGTTGAAGATCTACAGGGGATAAACGAGCAGTACTTC
.	TRBJ1-2	TRBV6-1	.	CTSSEGRPYGYTF	TGTACCAGCAGTGAAGGGCGGCCCTATGGCTACACCTTC
few	TRBJ2-7	TRBV4-1	TRBD2	CASSQGSGEHYEQYF	TGCGCCAGCAGCCAGGGAAGCGGGGAACACTACGAGCAGTACTTC
.	TRBJ2-3	TRBV12-3/TRBV12-4	.	CASGPSDTQYF	TGTGCCAGCGGGCCGTCAGATACGCAGTATTTT
few	TRBJ2-3	TRBV28	TRBD1	CASSFGDRSTDTQYF	TGTGCCAGCAGTTTCGGGGACAGGAGCACAGATACGCAGTATTTT
.	TRBJ2-1	TRBV7-9	TRBD2	CASSSGTSGTSYNEQFF	TGTGCCAGCAGCTCAGGGACTAGCGGGACCTCCTACAATGAGCAGTTCTTC
.	TRBJ1-2	TRBV4-2	.	CASSQDQLGSYGYTF	TGTGCCAGCAGCCAAGATCAGTTGGGGTCGTATGGCTACACCTTC
.	TRBJ2-7	TRBV6-5	TRBD2	CASRGTTSGRIEQYF	TGTGCCAGCAGGGGAACTACTAGCGGGAGGATCGAGCAGTACTTC
.	TRBJ2-5	TRBV6-6	.	CASSWAQETQYF	TGTGCCAGCAGTTGGGCTCAAGAGACCCAGTACTTC
.	TRBJ2-5	TRBV27	.	CAGSPTTTGNEQYF	TGTGCCGGCAGTCCTACGACGACAGGCAATGAGCAGTACTTC
.	TRBJ1-1	TRBV20-1	.	CSDKSFYTEAFF	TGCAGTGACAAGTCTTTTTACACTGAAGCTTTCTTT
.	TRBJ2-1	TRBV7-2	.	CANRRLLARHNEQFF	TGTGCCAACAGGCGTCTACTTGCGAGACACAATGAGCAGTTCTTC
few	TRBJ2-7	TRBV4-1	.	CASSQDQTLYEQYF	TGCGCCAGCAGCCAAGATCAAACCCTATACGAGCAGTACTTC
.	TRBJ2-7	TRBV28	TRBD2	CASRRAGGDYEQYF	TGTGCCAGCAGGCGAGCGGGGGGAGACTACGAGCAGTACTTC
.	TRBJ2-7	TRBV4-1	TRBD1	CASSQLSRGQDEQYF	TGCGCCAGCAGCCAACTCTCCAGGGGGCAGGACGAGCAGTACTTC
few	TRBJ2-5	TRBV14	.	CASSSDSVGETQYF	TGTGCCAGCAGCTCAGACTCGGTCGGAGAGACCCAGTACTTC
few	TRBJ2-1	TRBV12-3/TRBV12-4	TRBD2	CASSLGTTQFF	TGTGCCAGCAGCTTGGGGACTACCCAGTTCTTC
.	TRBJ1-4	TRBV12-3/TRBV12-4	TRBD1	CASSAGTGSVFF	TGTGCCAGCAGTGCCGGGACAGGGAGTGTGTTTTTT
few	TRBJ2-1	TRBV4-1	.	CASSLDPPGSEQFF	TGCGCCAGCAGCCTCGACCCCCCGGGGTCTGAGCAGTTCTTC
.	TRBJ2-5	TRBV12-3/TRBV12-4	.	CASSSSSGQTQYF	TGTGCCAGCAGTTCGAGCAGCGGGCAGACCCAGTACTTC
.	TRBJ2-2	TRBV6-1	TRBD1	CASRAGTGGTGELFF	TGTGCCAGCAGGGCGGGGACAGGGGGCACCGGGGAGCTGTTTTTT
few	TRBJ2-5	TRBV25-1	.	CASSEGGGFTQYF	TGTGCCAGCAGTGAGGGAGGAGGCTTCACCCAGTACTTC
.	TRBJ1-2	TRBV19	TRBD1	CASHPDRDYGYTF	TGTGCCAGTCATCCCGACAGGGACTATGGCTACACCTTC
few	TRBJ2-1	TRBV5-1	TRBD1	CASSLDGQVVDEQFF	TGCGCCAGCAGCTTGGATGGACAGGTGGTGGATGAGCAGTTCTTC
.	TRBJ1-2	TRBV15	TRBD1	CATSRLGSLQGAGYTF	TGTGCCACCAGCAGGCTGGGATCACTCCAGGGGGCTGGCTACACCTTC
.	TRBJ1-2	TRBV5-6	.	CASQRPGYGYTF	TGTGCCAGCCAGCGACCAGGCTATGGCTACACCTTC